One sample yielded the 24 T cell receptor beta chains listed below, sequenced in a study of vaccination and CD4 T cells after COVID-19. Once obtained from cultured CD4+ T cells, the DNA was sequenced using the Oncomine TCR Beta short-read assay. TCRdb itself ran the PCR reads through MiXCR, one entry per CDR3 protein. The data contain thousands of distinct CDR3 sequences, roughly 28% of them seen just once; the ten biggest clones take up roughly 31%. Antigen specificity for these receptors is unknown. Noted treatment: roughly 10-day PBMC culture with coronavirus spike peptide pools or control peptides (ViraFEST assay). These CD4+ T cells came from an unexposed donor, sampled before the COVID-19 pandemic (2011-2018). The sample taken for sequencing was CD4+ T cells from blood, cultured in vitro. The receptors shown here come from a human donor in good health.

This clonotype turned up a few times. The chain uses TRBV20-1 and TRBJ1-1, with 9 bases that match TRBD1. V gave up 7 bases and J gave up 1 base; unmatched junction bases: 4. From germline, CDR1 is DFQATT and CDR2 SNEGSKA (reference sequence). CDR3 length: 13 amino acids. CDR3 bases: TGCAGTGTCCCGGGACAGGGGAACACTGAAGCTTTCTTT. Residues: CSVPGQGNTEAFF.

This clonotype was counted only a few times. The chain employs TRBV2 and TRBJ1-5; 11 bases agree with TRBD1. The trim removed 7 bases at V and 7 bases at J, leaving 15 bases unmatched. This CDR3 is built from 17 residues. Germline-derived CDR1 and CDR2 are SNHLY and FYNNEI. CDR3 residues: CASTGFRDRGSGQPQHF. CDR3 DNA sequence: TGTGCCAGCACGGGGTTTAGGGACAGGGGGTCGGGACAGCCCCAGCATTTT.

The V call is TRBV4-1, the J call TRBJ1-4; D gene ambiguous. The CDR3 is made up of 14 amino acids. From germline, CDR1 is MGHRA and CDR2 YSYEKL. V was pared by 4 bases and J by 5 bases, with 11 bases between. The CDR3 bases are TGCGCCAGCAGCCTTCTAGACCCGAATGAAAAACTGTTTTTT. Translated, it gives CASSLLDPNEKLFF.

The chain employs TRBV20-1 and TRBJ2-1; D possibly corresponds to TRBD1 (6 bases). V was shortened by 6 bases and J by 8 bases, with 14 bases between the two germline ends. This CDR3 has 12 amino acids. From germline, CDR1 is DFQATT and CDR2 SNEGSKA (reference sequence). The CDR3 spells CSALQGMDEQFF. The CDR3 bases are TGCAGTGCACTACAGGGTATGGATGAGCAGTTCTTC.

This chain joins TRBV12-3 or TRBV12-4 and TRBJ1-1; TRBD1 is a possible D gene (6 bases). Trimming cost V 5 bases and J 5 bases, with 21 bases left between them. This CDR3 has 16 residues. The CDR3 loop is CASSPKWGALGTEAFF. The CDR3 DNA reads as TGTGCCAGCAGTCCAAAGTGGGGGGCTCTTGGGACTGAAGCTTTCTTT.

The V and J genes are TRBV2 and TRBJ2-3; no clear D. The germline V gene encodes CDR1 SNHLY and CDR2 FYNNEI. The CDR3 totals 11 residues. Trimming pared 2 bases from V and 3 bases from J, leaving 0 bases between. The chain's CDR3 is CASSETDTQYF. CDR3 bases: TGTGCCAGCAGTGAAACAGATACGCAGTATTTT.

The rearrangement links TRBV2 to TRBJ2-2; no clear D. The germline gives CDR1 SNHLY, CDR2 FYNNEI. CDR3 length: 14 amino acids. Trimming cost V 6 bases and J 2 bases, with 10 bases left between them. The CDR3 nucleotides read TGTGCCAGCAGGGGTTGGTCCAACACCGGGGAGCTGTTTTTT. This encodes CASRGWSNTGELFF.

This clonotype was seen a handful of times. J is TRBJ1-2 and V is TRBV7-9, with D uncertain. V was cut by 4 bases and J by 5 bases, with 5 bases left in between. CDR1 is SEHNR, CDR2 FQNEAQ, per germline (reference sequence). The CDR3 contains 11 residues. Here the CDR3 DNA reads TGTGCCAGCAGCTCCCCTTATGGCTACACCTTC. As protein: CASSSPYGYTF.

V and J are TRBV6-1 and TRBJ2-4, with 7 bases lining up with TRBD2. Per germline, CDR1 MNHNS and CDR2 SASEGT. V was clipped by 7 bases and J by 8 bases; unmatched bases: 14. CDR3 length equals 15 residues. CDR3: CASKPGTTGSDIQYF. The CDR3 region has the DNA TGTGCCAGCAAACCCGGGACTACAGGATCGGACATTCAGTACTTC.

V and J are TRBV12-3 or TRBV12-4 and TRBJ2-5; D is undetermined. This CDR3 contains 12 residues. Trimming left V 0 bases short and J 5 bases short, with 4 bases between. This chain's CDR3 is CASSLALETQYF. The CDR3 DNA is TGTGCCAGCAGTTTAGCGTTGGAGACCCAGTACTTC.

J is TRBJ1-1 and V is TRBV6-5; D uncertain. CDR1 is MNHEY, CDR2 SVGAGI, per germline. CDR3 length equals 13 residues. V was clipped by 4 bases and J by 1 base, with 7 bases between them. The CDR3, as DNA: TGTGCCAGCAGTTCTTGGCAGAACACTGAAGCTTTCTTT. It specifies CASSSWQNTEAFF.

The chain couples TRBV19 to TRBJ1-1; D is undetermined. With 0 bases removed from V and 4 bases from J, the gap between germline ends came to 9 bases. This CDR3 spans 14 amino acids. Germline V gives CDR1 LNHDA, CDR2 SQIVND (reference sequence). The CDR3, as DNA: TGTGCCAGTAGTATAGAGGACCGAGCCACTGAAGCTTTCTTT. Amino acids: CASSIEDRATEAFF.

The chain couples TRBV7-9 to TRBJ2-2; D possibly corresponds to TRBD2 (7 bases). Germline-derived CDR1 and CDR2 are SEHNR and FQNEAQ (reference sequence). The germline V and J ends were trimmed by 7 bases and 2 bases, with 11 bases remaining between them. The CDR3 is 14 amino acids. The CDR3 sequence: CASKRGANTGELFF. In nucleotides, the CDR3 is TGTGCCAGCAAACGGGGGGCAAACACCGGGGAGCTGTTTTTT.

The V gene is TRBV7-9, the J gene TRBJ1-1; 7 positions match TRBD1. Losses at the gene ends were 3 bases for V and 11 bases for J; bases not matched to a gene: 15. This CDR3 has 15 residues. The germline CDR1 and CDR2 sequences are SEHNR and FQNEAQ (reference sequence). The CDR3 protein is CASSFPGTDQPGAFF. The CDR3, as DNA: TGTGCCAGCAGCTTCCCCGGGACAGATCAGCCGGGGGCTTTCTTT.

This clonotype was detected a few times. The chain has TRBV20-1 and TRBJ1-5; D gene unclear. Trimming pared 4 bases from V and 3 bases from J, leaving 13 bases between. This CDR3 spans 14 amino acids. In germline, CDR1 is DFQATT, CDR2 SNEGSKA (reference sequence). CDR3 nucleotides: TGCAGTGCTATGGGCAGGAGCCACAATCAGCCCCAGCATTTT. Amino acids: CSAMGRSHNQPQHF.

In this sample, this clonotype turned up a few times. The V gene is TRBV6-1, the J gene TRBJ1-1; TRBD1 aligns across 7 bases. Germline loops: CDR1 MNHNS, CDR2 SASEGT. The CDR3 contains 15 residues. Germline trimming cut 0 bases from V and 4 bases from J; bases unmatched to any gene: 5. The CDR3 protein is CASSEAGAGGTEAFF. The DNA of the CDR3 is TGTGCCAGCAGTGAAGCCGGGGCAGGGGGCACTGAAGCTTTCTTT.

This rearrangement joins TRBV7-8 to TRBJ1-4; the D gene is possibly TRBD1 (5 bases). Germline CDR1 SGHVS, CDR2 FQNEAQ. V lost 7 bases to trimming and J lost 7 bases, with 10 bases between them. The CDR3 length is 12 residues. The CDR3: CASKRRAEKLFF. CDR3 nucleotides: TGTGCCAGCAAGCGCAGGGCTGAAAAACTGTTTTTT.

This clonotype turned up a few times. This chain joins TRBV24-1 and TRBJ2-3; 9 positions match TRBD1. The V segment lost 8 bases and the J segment 1 base; nucleotides outside the gene matches: 3. CDR1 is KGHDR, CDR2 SFDVKD, per germline. This CDR3 has 14 amino acids. This CDR3 is CATMDRGGTDTQYF. The CDR3, as DNA: TGTGCCACCATGGACAGGGGAGGCACAGATACGCAGTATTTT.

This clonotype is labeled as medium-sized. CDR3 coding DNA: TGTGCCAGCAGTGGGGGGACAGGGGGCGCAGGGAGCAATCAGCCCCAGCATTTT. Its translation is CASSGGTGGAGSNQPQHF. V gene TRBV6-1 combines with J gene TRBJ1-5; the match to TRBD1 covers 12 bases. Germline CDR1 and CDR2: MNHNS and SASEGT. The length of the CDR3 is 18 residues. The ends lost 4 bases at V and 1 base at J; junction bases unmatched: 8.

The V call is TRBV9, the J call TRBJ2-2; 9 bases fit TRBD2. Germline lookup yields CDR1 SGDLS and CDR2 YYNGEE. CDR3 length: 15 amino acids. V dropped 3 bases and J dropped 2; count of bases not matched to a gene: 2. The CDR3 sequence: CASSASGVNTGELFF. CDR3 coding DNA: TGTGCCAGCAGCGCTAGCGGGGTTAACACCGGGGAGCTGTTTTTT.

The CDR3 loop reads CSAGSPGPQHF. As DNA, the CDR3 is TGCAGTGCTGGTTCGCCGGGGCCCCAGCATTTT. V and J are TRBV20-1 and TRBJ1-5, with D uncertain. The CDR3 extends over 11 amino acids. The V gene's germline CDR1 is DFQATT and CDR2 SNEGSKA (reference sequence). V gave up 5 bases and J gave up 9 bases, with 11 bases separating them.

V usage is TRBV19 and J usage is TRBJ2-1; TRBD2 might be the D (5 bases). Per germline, CDR1 LNHDA and CDR2 SQIVND (reference sequence). The CDR3 contains 11 residues. V was clipped by 5 bases and J by 10 bases, with 9 bases between them. CDR3 region: CASSLAREQFF. The DNA of the CDR3 is TGTGCCAGTAGTCTAGCAAGGGAGCAGTTCTTC.

This clonotype has more than one count but fewer than ten. The rearrangement links TRBV6-1 to TRBJ1-1; D ambiguous. Trimming took off 6 bases at V and 4 bases at J, with 12 bases between the two ends. Germline lookup yields CDR1 MNHNS and CDR2 SASEGT. The CDR3 is 13 residues long. The CDR3 region is CASSFPGGTEAFF. In DNA form, the CDR3 reads TGTGCCAGCAGCTTCCCGGGTGGCACTGAAGCTTTCTTT.

The gene calls are TRBV2 and TRBJ2-5; D may be TRBD1 or TRBD2 (5 bases each). CDR1 and CDR2 (germline): SNHLY, FYNNEI. The CDR3 covers 11 residues. Trimming left V 7 bases short and J 4 bases short, with 7 bases between. The DNA of the CDR3 is TGTGCCAGCATGGGGGTAGAGACCCAGTACTTC. Amino acids: CASMGVETQYF. Based on the CDR3 plus reference TRBV2 and TRBJ2-5, the full variable domain is EPEVTQTPSHQVTQMGQEVILRCVPISNHLYFYWYRQILGQKVEFLVSFYNNEISEKSEIFDDQFSVERPDGSNFTLKIRSTKLEDSAMYFCASMGVETQYFGPGTRLLVL.